Listed below are T cell receptor beta chains from one sample, sequenced in a study of Graves' ophthalmopathy and Graves' hyperthyroidism. One entry per CDR3 protein, called by TCRdb with MiXCR from the multiplex PCR reads. In the table there are about 210,000 distinct CDR3 sequences, 29% of which are singletons. Input material: peripheral blood. Receptor source: a man aged 50 to 60 with Graves' ophthalmopathy. The CDR3 runs from the conserved cysteine through the conserved F or W. Each record gives: CDR3 length, V gene, CDR3 protein.

CDR3 length: 15; V gene: TRBV7-2; CDR3 protein: CASTLRTSGSDEQYF
CDR3 length: 13; V gene: TRBV29-1; CDR3 protein: CSVAHRAQETQYF
CDR3 length: 15; V gene: TRBV28; CDR3 protein: CASSAGHLMNTEAFF
CDR3 length: 15; V gene: TRBV27; CDR3 protein: CASRDTSSYNSPLHF
CDR3 length: 14; V gene: TRBV6-5; CDR3 protein: CASSYRGPDYEQYF
CDR3 length: 17; V gene: TRBV12-3/TRBV12-4; CDR3 protein: CASSFGLAGEEEETQYF
CDR3 length: 14; V gene: TRBV28; CDR3 protein: CASSLGWGLKPQHF
CDR3 length: 16; V gene: TRBV13; CDR3 protein: CASSPSPGQGAYEQYF
CDR3 length: 12; V gene: TRBV19; CDR3 protein: CASSIPGTEAFF
CDR3 length: 18; V gene: TRBV6-2/TRBV6-3; CDR3 protein: CASSGYNIRTGIDYEQYF
CDR3 length: 14; V gene: TRBV3-1; CDR3 protein: CASSHTDRGAEAFF
CDR3 length: 14; V gene: TRBV19; CDR3 protein: CASTPSGGGETQYF
CDR3 length: 14; V gene: TRBV2; CDR3 protein: CASLRGTGQETQYF
CDR3 length: 13; V gene: TRBV2; CDR3 protein: CASTGQGGTEAFF
CDR3 length: 14; V gene: TRBV6-5; CDR3 protein: CASSYQQGRYEQYF
CDR3 length: 14; V gene: TRBV29-1; CDR3 protein: CSVDSGAGVETQYF
CDR3 length: 13; V gene: TRBV28; CDR3 protein: CASSLQAFYGYTF
CDR3 length: 12; V gene: TRBV4-1; CDR3 protein: CASSQDQETQYF
CDR3 length: 13; V gene: TRBV27; CDR3 protein: CASSLASGRQQYF
CDR3 length: 13; V gene: TRBV10-1; CDR3 protein: CASPSEGNTEAFF
CDR3 length: 15; V gene: TRBV15; CDR3 protein: CATSRDVSDSYEQYF
CDR3 length: 14; V gene: TRBV29-1; CDR3 protein: CSVESPLIGETQYF
CDR3 length: 18; V gene: TRBV11-2; CDR3 protein: CASSLRPGQGTSNSPLHF
CDR3 length: 15; V gene: TRBV7-9; CDR3 protein: CASSFPTSGHETQYF
CDR3 length: 13; V gene: TRBV27; CDR3 protein: CASSLTGHYERYF
CDR3 length: 12; V gene: TRBV11-2; CDR3 protein: CASSPQQETQYF
CDR3 length: 13; V gene: TRBV19; CDR3 protein: CASSEGTGETQYF
CDR3 length: 18; V gene: TRBV15; CDR3 protein: CATSRDGALSELTDTQYF
CDR3 length: 14; V gene: TRBV9; CDR3 protein: CASSGLMEPGIQYF
CDR3 length: 16; V gene: TRBV19; CDR3 protein: CASSIARLAGGDEQYF